One and the same sample provided the 14 T cell receptor beta chains below, sequenced in a study of blood T cells in healthy people across ages. For the second PCR, which ran for roughly 6 to 12 cycles, a sample-barcoded 5' primer and a J-beta primer mix were used. TCRdb independently ran MiXCR on the 5' RACE reads; one entry per CDR3 protein. There are hundreds of thousands of distinct CDR3 sequences in the sample; 20% to 30% occur only once, and roughly 3.1% lies in the top ten. These same records also appear under a second study, on T cells of mothers and their children.

Input material: blood. These TCRs come from a boy aged 5-17 years in good health.

The rearrangement links TRBV7-9 to TRBJ1-5, with D maybe TRBD1 (5 bases). Germline CDR1 reads SEHNR; CDR2 reads FQNEAQ (reference sequence). The CDR3 consists of 16 residues. The V gene lost 4 bases and the J gene lost 0 bases, with 13 bases spanning the gap. The CDR3 DNA sequence: TGTGCCAGCAGCTCGGGGGGACCGAATAGCAATCAGCCCCAGCATTTT. Its translation is CASSSGGPNSNQPQHF.

The chain employs TRBV12-3 or TRBV12-4 and TRBJ2-3; 10 bases are a match to TRBD1. The CDR3 totals 13 residues. V dropped 6 bases and J dropped 7; count of bases not matched to a gene: 4. Here the CDR3 DNA reads TGTGCCAGCAGCCCGGGACAGGGGTATACGCAGTATTTT. Its protein is CASSPGQGYTQYF.

The chain joins TRBV5-8 to TRBJ2-2, with D unresolved. The V gene lost 4 bases and the J gene lost 3 bases, with 19 bases spanning the gap. Germline-derived CDR1 and CDR2 are SGHTS and YDEGEE. There are 17 residues in the CDR3. The DNA for the CDR3 is TGTGCCAGCAGCCCCCAACAGCGAAGGCCGGACACCGGGGAGCTGTTTTTT. It is translated as CASSPQQRRPDTGELFF.

This clonotype has more than one count but fewer than ten. The chain employs TRBV3-1 and TRBJ1-2; D is unclear. Germline V CDR1 and CDR2: LGHDT, YNNKEL (reference sequence). The CDR3 consists of 15 residues. V gave up 0 bases and J gave up 8 bases, with 16 bases separating them. CDR3 DNA: TGTGCCAGCAGCCAAGAGTGGAGACGTCCTCGGGGCTACACCTTC. It codes for CASSQEWRRPRGYTF.

This clonotype was seen a handful of times. The CDR3 sequence: CSVQLGGGNQETQYF. CDR3 in DNA: TGCAGCGTTCAACTTGGGGGGGGCAACCAAGAGACCCAGTACTTC. This chain connects TRBV29-1 to TRBJ2-5; a weak D match, TRBD2 (7 bases). Germline values: CDR1 SQVTM, CDR2 ANQGSEA. V was clipped by 5 bases and J by 0 bases, with 16 bases between them. The CDR3 is made up of 15 amino acids.

Worth noting for this clonotype: An end of the junction does not agree with germline; a read error may underlie this. The rearrangement joins TRBV10-3 to TRBJ2-5, with TRBD2 matching 9 bases. The J call is doubtful: the DNA matches TRBJ2-1 better. Germline CDR1 is ENHRY and CDR2 is SYGVKD. The CDR3 spans 15 residues. CDR3 residues: CATSESSGESNEQFF. CDR3 nucleotides: TGTGCCACCAGTGAGTCTAGCGGGGAAAGTAATGAGCAGTTCTTC.

This chain connects TRBV20-1 to TRBJ2-7, with 8 bases aligning to TRBD1. CDR3 length equals 13 residues. Trimming took 6 bases from V and 2 from J; bases not matched to a gene: 6. Per germline, CDR1 DFQATT and CDR2 SNEGSKA (reference sequence). CDR3 protein: CSARGQETYEQYF. The CDR3 bases are TGCAGTGCCCGGGGACAGGAGACCTACGAGCAGTACTTC.

V usage is TRBV7-6 and J usage is TRBJ2-5; a possible D gene is TRBD1 (7 bases). The CDR3 runs to 14 residues. Trimming cost V 5 bases and J 10 bases, with 20 bases left between them. Germline V gene data show CDR1 as SGHVS and CDR2 as FNYEAQ. The CDR3 is CASSHGQASEGQYF. As DNA, the CDR3 is TGTGCCAGCAGCCACGGACAGGCCTCGGAGGGCCAGTACTTC.

This clonotype appeared once. CDR3 nucleotides: TGTGCCAGCAGCCCTCCCGTAATAGCCAAAAACATTCAGTACTTC. Its protein is CASSPPVIAKNIQYF. The chain combines TRBV7-9 with TRBJ2-4; D unclear. Germline-derived CDR1 and CDR2 are SEHNR and FQNEAQ (reference sequence). CDR3 length equals 15 residues. Trimming shortened V by 5 bases and J by 0 bases, and 11 bases separated the two germline ends.

The chain recombines TRBV20-1 with TRBJ1-2, with a tentative D call TRBD1 (5 bases). V shed 5 bases and J shed 6 bases, with 13 bases lying between them. The CDR3 runs 12 residues. CDR1 is DFQATT, CDR2 SNEGSKA, per germline (reference sequence). CDR3 nucleotides: TGCAGTGCTGGGACGGGGGATGATGGCTACACCTTC. It specifies CSAGTGDDGYTF.

J is TRBJ2-3 and V is TRBV18; 10 nucleotides agree with TRBD2. The CDR3 spans 16 residues. V lost 6 bases, J lost 1 base, and 7 bases stayed unmatched. In germline, CDR1 is KGHSH, CDR2 LQKENI. The CDR3 is CASSPNSGGRTDTQYF. Written as DNA, the CDR3 is TGTGCCAGCTCCCCAAATAGCGGGGGGCGCACAGATACGCAGTATTTT.

The table lists this clonotype with a few counts. The rearrangement uses TRBV28 and TRBJ1-4; D remains unclear. This CDR3 spans 12 amino acids. Trimming pared 5 bases from V and 11 bases from J, leaving 12 bases between. The V gene's germline CDR1 is MDHEN and CDR2 SYDVKM. The CDR3 here is CASSPVRTKLFF. In nucleotides, the CDR3 is TGTGCCAGCAGTCCAGTCCGAACGAAACTGTTTTTT.

This clonotype was observed a handful of times. The chain carries TRBV19 and TRBJ1-2; no definite D call. The CDR3 runs 12 residues. Germline V gives CDR1 LNHDA, CDR2 SQIVND (reference sequence). V dropped 9 bases and J dropped 4 bases, with 12 bases sitting between them. The CDR3 region is CASTRDGYGYTF. As DNA, the CDR3 is TGTGCCAGCACGAGAGACGGCTATGGCTACACCTTC.

This chain joins TRBV21-1 and TRBJ2-5; the table's D call, TRBD1, has no DNA check behind it. TRBV21-1 is a listed pseudogene. CDR3 length equals 19 residues. For the CDR3, the DNA is TGTGCCAGCAGCAAAGGCCCTTGCTATCCCAGGGGGCCATCAGGAACCCAGTACTTC. This sequence encodes CASSKGPCYPRGPSGTQYF.